This record concerns one T cell receptor beta chain sequence. Its matching antigen is unknown. The data originate from a study of cytomegalovirus exposure and HLA in healthy donors. Whole-study findings and limits: Through in vitro validation, three CMV-associated chains were shown to be specific for CMV antigens. On later analysis, the bulk of CMV-associated TCR beta chains appeared to be HLA-restricted.

PCR primers comprised 60 Vbeta and 13 Jbeta primers. The repertoire was sequenced with immunoSEQ multiplex PCR; TCRdb's copy has only in-frame clones and lacks some. Here the sample spans some 120,000 clones, 85% being singletons. V lost 3 bases and J lost 3, with 18 bases in between. The CDR3 runs 16 residues. In germline, CDR1 is GTSNPN, CDR2 SVGIG (reference sequence). This TCR derives from a woman in her twenties or thirties in good health and CMV-seropositive. The source material was PBMCs. The rearrangement joins TRBV30 to TRBJ1-5, with D tentatively TRBD1 (6 bases). The DNA of the CDR3 is TGTGCCTGGAGGGAATCCCTATCAGGGGACAATCAGCCCCAGCATTTT. As protein: CAWRESLSGDNQPQHF.